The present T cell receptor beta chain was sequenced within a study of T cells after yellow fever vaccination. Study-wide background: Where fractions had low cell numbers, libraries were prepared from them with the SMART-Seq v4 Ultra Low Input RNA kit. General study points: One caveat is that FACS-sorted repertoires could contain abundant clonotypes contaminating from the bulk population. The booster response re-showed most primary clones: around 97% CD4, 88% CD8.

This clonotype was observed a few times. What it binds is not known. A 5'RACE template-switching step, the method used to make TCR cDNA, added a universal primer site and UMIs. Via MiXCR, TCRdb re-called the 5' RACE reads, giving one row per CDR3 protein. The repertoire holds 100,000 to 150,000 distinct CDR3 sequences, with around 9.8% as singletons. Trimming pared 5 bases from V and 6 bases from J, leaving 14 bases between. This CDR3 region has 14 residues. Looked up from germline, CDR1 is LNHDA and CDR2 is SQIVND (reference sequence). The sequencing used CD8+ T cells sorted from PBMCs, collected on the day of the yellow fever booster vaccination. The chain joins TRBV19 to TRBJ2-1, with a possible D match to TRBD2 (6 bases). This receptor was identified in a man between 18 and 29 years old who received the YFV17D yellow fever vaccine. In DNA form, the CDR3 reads TGTGCCAGTAGTTGGGACGGGGGACGCAATGAGCAGTTCTTC. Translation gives CASSWDGGRNEQFF.